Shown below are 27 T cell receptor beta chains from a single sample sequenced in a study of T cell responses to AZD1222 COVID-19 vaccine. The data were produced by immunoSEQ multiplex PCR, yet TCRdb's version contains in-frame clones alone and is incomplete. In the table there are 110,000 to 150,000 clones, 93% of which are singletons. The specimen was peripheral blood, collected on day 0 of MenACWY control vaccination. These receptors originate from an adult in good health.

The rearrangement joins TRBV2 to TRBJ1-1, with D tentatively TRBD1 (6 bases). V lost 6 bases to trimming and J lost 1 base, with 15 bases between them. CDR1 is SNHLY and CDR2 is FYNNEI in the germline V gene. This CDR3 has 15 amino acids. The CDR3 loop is CASRGGGRGNTEAFF. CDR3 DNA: TGTGCCAGCAGAGGCGGGGGCAGGGGGAACACTGAAGCTTTCTTT.

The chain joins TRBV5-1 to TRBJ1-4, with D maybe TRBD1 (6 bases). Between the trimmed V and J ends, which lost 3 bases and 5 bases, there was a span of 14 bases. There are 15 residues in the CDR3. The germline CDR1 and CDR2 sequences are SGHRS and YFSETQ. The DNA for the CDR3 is TGCGCCAGCAGCTCGGGTGGGGGGCAGAATGAAAAACTGTTTTTT. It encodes CASSSGGGQNEKLFF.

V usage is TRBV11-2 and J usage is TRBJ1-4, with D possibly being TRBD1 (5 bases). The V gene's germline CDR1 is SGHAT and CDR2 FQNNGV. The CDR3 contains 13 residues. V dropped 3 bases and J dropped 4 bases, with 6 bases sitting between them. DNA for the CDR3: TGTGCCAGCAGCTTGGGGGGTAATGAAAAACTGTTTTTT. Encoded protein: CASSLGGNEKLFF. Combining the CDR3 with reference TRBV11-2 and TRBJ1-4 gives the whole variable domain EAGVAQSPRYKIIEKRQSVAFWCNPISGHATLYWYQQILGQGPKLLIQFQNNGVVDDSQLPKDRFSAERLKGVDSTLKIQPAKLEDSAVYLCASSLGGNEKLFFGSGTQLSVL.

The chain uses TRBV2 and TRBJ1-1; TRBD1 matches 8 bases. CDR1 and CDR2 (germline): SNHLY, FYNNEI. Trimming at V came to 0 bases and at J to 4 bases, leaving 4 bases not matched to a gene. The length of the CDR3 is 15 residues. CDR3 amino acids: CASSEALQGATEAFF. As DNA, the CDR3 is TGTGCCAGCAGTGAAGCGCTTCAGGGGGCCACTGAAGCTTTCTTT. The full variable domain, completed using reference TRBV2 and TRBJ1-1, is EPEVTQTPSHQVTQMGQEVILRCVPISNHLYFYWYRQILGQKVEFLVSFYNNEISEKSEIFDDQFSVERPDGSNFTLKIRSTKLEDSAMYFCASSEALQGATEAFFGQGTRLTVV.

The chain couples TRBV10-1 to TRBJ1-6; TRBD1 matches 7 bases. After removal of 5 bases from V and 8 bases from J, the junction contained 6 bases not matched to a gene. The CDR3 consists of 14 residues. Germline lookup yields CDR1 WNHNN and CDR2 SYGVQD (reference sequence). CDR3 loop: CASSKDRAHSPLHF. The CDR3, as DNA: TGCGCCAGCAGTAAAGACAGGGCCCATTCACCCCTCCACTTT.

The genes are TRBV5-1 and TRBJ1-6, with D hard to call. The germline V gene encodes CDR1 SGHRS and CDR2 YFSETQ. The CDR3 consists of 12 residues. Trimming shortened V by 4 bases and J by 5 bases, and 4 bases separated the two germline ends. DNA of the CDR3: TGCGCCAGCAGCCCGAATAATTCACCCCTCCACTTT. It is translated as CASSPNNSPLHF.

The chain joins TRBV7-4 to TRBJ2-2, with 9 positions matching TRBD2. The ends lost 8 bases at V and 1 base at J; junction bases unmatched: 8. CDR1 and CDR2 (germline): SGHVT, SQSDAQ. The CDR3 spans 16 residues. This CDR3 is CASSWREGGNTGELFF. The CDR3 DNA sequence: TGTGCCAGCTCTTGGCGGGAGGGAGGGAACACCGGGGAGCTGTTTTTT.

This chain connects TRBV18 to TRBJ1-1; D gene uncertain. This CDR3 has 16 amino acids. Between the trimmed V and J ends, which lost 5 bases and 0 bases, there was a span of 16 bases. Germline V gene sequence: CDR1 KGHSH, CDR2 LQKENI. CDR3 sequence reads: CASSDTTPTLNTEAFF. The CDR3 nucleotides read TGTGCCAGCTCAGACACCACACCGACCTTGAACACTGAAGCTTTCTTT. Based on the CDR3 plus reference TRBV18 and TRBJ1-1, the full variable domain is NAGVMQNPRHLVRRRGQEARLRCSPMKGHSHVYWYRQLPEEGLKFMVYLQKENIIDESGMPKERFSAEFPKEGPSILRIQQVVRGDSAAYFCASSDTTPTLNTEAFFGQGTRLTVV.

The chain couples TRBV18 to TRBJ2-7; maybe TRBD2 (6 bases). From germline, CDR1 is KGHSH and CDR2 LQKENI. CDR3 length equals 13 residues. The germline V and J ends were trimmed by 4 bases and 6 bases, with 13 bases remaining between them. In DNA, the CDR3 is TGTGCCAGCTCACTTTCGACGGGGGTCGAGCAGTACTTC. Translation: CASSLSTGVEQYF. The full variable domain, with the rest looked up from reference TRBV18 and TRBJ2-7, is NAGVMQNPRHLVRRRGQEARLRCSPMKGHSHVYWYRQLPEEGLKFMVYLQKENIIDESGMPKERFSAEFPKEGPSILRIQQVVRGDSAAYFCASSLSTGVEQYFGPGTRLTVT.

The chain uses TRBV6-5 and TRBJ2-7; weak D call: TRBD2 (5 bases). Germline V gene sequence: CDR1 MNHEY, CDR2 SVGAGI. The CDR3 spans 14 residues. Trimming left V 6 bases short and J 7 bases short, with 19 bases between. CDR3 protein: CASSHSGEQSEQYF. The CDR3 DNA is TGTGCCAGCAGCCACAGTGGGGAGCAGTCTGAGCAGTACTTC.

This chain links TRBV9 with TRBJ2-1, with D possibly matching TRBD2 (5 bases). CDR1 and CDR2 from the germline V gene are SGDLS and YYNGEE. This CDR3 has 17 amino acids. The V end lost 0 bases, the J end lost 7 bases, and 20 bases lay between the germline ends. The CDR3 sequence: CASSVALAGPNRNEQFF. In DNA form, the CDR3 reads TGTGCCAGCAGCGTAGCTCTGGCGGGTCCTAATCGGAATGAGCAGTTCTTC.

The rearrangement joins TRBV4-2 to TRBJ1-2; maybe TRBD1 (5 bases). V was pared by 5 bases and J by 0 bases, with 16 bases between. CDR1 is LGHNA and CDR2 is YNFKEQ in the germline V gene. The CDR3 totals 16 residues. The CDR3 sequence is CASSKFTEGTNYGYTF. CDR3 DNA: TGTGCCAGCAGCAAATTTACCGAGGGGACTAACTATGGCTACACCTTC.

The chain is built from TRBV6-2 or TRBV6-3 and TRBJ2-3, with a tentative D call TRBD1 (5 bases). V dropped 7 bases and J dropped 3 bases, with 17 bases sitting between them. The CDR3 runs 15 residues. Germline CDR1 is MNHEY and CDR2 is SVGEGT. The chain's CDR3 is CASTPVGHQTDTQYF. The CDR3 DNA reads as TGTGCCAGCACCCCTGTAGGACACCAGACAGATACGCAGTATTTT.

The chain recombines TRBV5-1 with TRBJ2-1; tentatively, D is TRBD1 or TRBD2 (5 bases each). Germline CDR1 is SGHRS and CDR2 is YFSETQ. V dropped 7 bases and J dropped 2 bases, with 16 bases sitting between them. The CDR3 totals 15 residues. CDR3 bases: TGCGCCAGCCACGGGACGCTGGGGACCTACAATGAGCAGTTCTTC. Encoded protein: CASHGTLGTYNEQFF.

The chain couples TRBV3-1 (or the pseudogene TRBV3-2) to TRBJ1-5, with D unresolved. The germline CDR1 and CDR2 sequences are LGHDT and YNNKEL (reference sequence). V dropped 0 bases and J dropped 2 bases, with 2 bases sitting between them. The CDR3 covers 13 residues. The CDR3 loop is CASSQEGNQPQHF. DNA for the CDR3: TGTGCCAGCAGCCAAGAGGGCAATCAGCCCCAGCATTTT.

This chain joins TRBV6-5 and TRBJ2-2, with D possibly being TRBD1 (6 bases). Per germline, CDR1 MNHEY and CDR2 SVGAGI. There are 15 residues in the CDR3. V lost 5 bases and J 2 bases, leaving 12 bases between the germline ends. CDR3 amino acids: CASSPTGLNTGELFF. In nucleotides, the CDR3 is TGTGCCAGCAGTCCTACAGGGCTTAACACCGGGGAGCTGTTTTTT.

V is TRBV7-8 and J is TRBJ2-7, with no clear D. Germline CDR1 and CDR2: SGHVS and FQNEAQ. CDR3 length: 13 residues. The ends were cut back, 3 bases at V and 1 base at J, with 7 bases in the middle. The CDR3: CASSFPGSYEQYF. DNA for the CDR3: TGTGCCAGCAGCTTCCCGGGTTCCTACGAGCAGTACTTC.

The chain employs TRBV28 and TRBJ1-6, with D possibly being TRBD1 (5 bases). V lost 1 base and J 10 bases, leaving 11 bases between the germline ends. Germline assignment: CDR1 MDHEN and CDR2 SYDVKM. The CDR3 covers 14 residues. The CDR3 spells CASSLLGVRSPLHF. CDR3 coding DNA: TGTGCCAGCAGTTTATTAGGGGTACGATCACCCCTCCACTTT.

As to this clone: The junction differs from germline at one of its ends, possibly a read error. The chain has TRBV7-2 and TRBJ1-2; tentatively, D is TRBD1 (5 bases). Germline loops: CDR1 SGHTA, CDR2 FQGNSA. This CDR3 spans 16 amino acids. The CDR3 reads CASSLERQGRGYGYTF. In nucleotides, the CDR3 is TGTGCCAGCAGTTTAGAGAGGCAGGGAAGGGGCTATGGCTACACCTTC.

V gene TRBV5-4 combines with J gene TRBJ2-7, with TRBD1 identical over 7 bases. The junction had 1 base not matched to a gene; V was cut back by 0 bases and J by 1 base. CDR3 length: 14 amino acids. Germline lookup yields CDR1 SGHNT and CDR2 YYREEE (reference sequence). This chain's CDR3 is CASSLVGQSYEQYF. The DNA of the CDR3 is TGTGCCAGCAGCTTGGTGGGACAGTCCTACGAGCAGTACTTC.

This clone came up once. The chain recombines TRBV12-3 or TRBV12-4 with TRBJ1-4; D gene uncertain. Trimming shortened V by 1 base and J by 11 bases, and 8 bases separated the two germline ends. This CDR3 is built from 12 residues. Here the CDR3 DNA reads TGTGCCAGCAGTTTAGGCCGGGATAAACTGTTTTTT. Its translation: CASSLGRDKLFF.

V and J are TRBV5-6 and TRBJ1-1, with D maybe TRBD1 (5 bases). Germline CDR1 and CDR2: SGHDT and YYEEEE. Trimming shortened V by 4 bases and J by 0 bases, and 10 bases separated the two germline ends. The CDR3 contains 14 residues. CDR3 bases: TGTGCCAGCAGCAGGGGCCGCATGAACACTGAAGCTTTCTTT. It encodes CASSRGRMNTEAFF.

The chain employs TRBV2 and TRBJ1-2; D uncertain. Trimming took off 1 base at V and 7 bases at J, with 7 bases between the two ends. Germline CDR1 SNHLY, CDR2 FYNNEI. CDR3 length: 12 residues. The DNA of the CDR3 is TGTGCCAGCAGTGAAGTAACGCTTGGCTACACCTTC. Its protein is CASSEVTLGYTF.

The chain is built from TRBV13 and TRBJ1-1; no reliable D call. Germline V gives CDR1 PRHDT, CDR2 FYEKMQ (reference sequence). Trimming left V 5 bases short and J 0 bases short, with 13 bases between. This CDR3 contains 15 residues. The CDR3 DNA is TGTGCCAGCAGCCCCGATGCAAGAATGAACACTGAAGCTTTCTTT. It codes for CASSPDARMNTEAFF.

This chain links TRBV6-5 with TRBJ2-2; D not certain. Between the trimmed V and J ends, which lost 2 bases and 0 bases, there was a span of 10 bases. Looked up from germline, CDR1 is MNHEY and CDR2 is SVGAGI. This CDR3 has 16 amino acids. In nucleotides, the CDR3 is TGTGCCAGCAGTTACCTTCCAAACCCGAACACCGGGGAGCTGTTTTTT. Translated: CASSYLPNPNTGELFF.

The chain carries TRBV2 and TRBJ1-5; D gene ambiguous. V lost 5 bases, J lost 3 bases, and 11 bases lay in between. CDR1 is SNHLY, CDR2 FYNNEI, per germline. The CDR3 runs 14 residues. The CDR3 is CASSTGWVNQPQHF. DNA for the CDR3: TGTGCCAGCAGTACCGGATGGGTCAATCAGCCCCAGCATTTT.

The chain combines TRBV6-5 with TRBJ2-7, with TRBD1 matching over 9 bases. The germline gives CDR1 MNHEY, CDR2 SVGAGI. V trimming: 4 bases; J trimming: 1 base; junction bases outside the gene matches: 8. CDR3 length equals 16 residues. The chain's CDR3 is CASSFPGQGGSYEQYF. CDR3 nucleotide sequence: TGTGCCAGCAGTTTTCCGGGACAGGGAGGGTCCTACGAGCAGTACTTC.